The T cell receptor (beta chain) described here comes from a study of cytomegalovirus exposure and HLA in healthy donors. Findings and caveats of the study: Within a later analysis, the majority of CMV-associated TCR beta chains appeared HLA-restricted.

Primers for the PCR totalled 60 Vbeta and 13 Jbeta. Sequenced by immunoSEQ multiplex PCR; TCRdb stores in-frame clones only, minus some. The profile shows more than 110,000 clones, roughly three quarters of them singletons. This clone has a handful of counts. Its antigen is unknown. This CDR3 is 15 amino acids long. Deletions cut 8 bases from V and 5 bases from J, with 19 bases between. Per germline, CDR1 MNHNS and CDR2 SASEGT. The sequenced sample consisted of PBMCs. The TCR comes from a woman between 50 and 59 years old in good health and CMV-seronegative. The chain recombines TRBV6-1 with TRBJ1-5; unclear D gene. The CDR3 sequence is CASSLSRGLDQPQHF. The CDR3 region has the DNA TGTGCCAGCTCTCTTTCCCGAGGGCTGGATCAGCCCCAGCATTTT.